These T cell receptor beta chains were read from a single sample in a study of T-cell memory formation after mild COVID-19. TCRdb independently ran MiXCR on the 5' RACE reads; one entry per CDR3 protein. The sample holds approximately 500,000 distinct CDR3 sequences; approximately 23% are singletons and the top ten take about an eighth. The sample taken for sequencing was PBMCs or a T cell subset sorted from them (not recorded which). The receptors stem from an adult woman who had mild COVID-19 (a few samples of this study predate the infection). Cell type and time point are not known. Each CDR3 is given with its conserved first and last residue.

CASSLPTGVNTQYF	14	TRBV5-6	TRBJ2-3
CANSPEGQGSYTEAFF	16	TRBV7-3	TRBJ1-1
CASSLGALAPNTGELFF	17	TRBV11-2	TRBJ2-2
CASSHRQGLHNEQFF	15	TRBV3-1	TRBJ2-1
CASSSGDSNQPQHF	14	TRBV12-3/TRBV12-4	TRBJ1-5
CAISDYYEQYF	11	TRBV10-3	TRBJ2-7
CASGFTGGNEAFF	13	TRBV12-5	TRBJ1-1
CASSLSSGTSGSQYF	15	TRBV7-9	TRBJ2-5
CATNLALSTDTQYF	14	TRBV6-2/TRBV6-3	TRBJ2-3
CASSLTSTLYEQYF	14	TRBV5-1	TRBJ2-7
CASSPGTALTEAFF	14	TRBV7-9	TRBJ1-1
CASSLGYSTYEQYF	14	TRBV7-2	TRBJ2-7
CSVSINTEAFF	11	TRBV29-1	TRBJ1-1
CASSVRRTVPPGELFF	16	TRBV2	TRBJ2-2
CASSQVTGISEAFF	14	TRBV4-1	TRBJ1-1
CASSLPHEPLTGAETQYF	18	TRBV11-3	TRBJ2-5
CASSWKVTFPTDTQYF	16	TRBV5-6	TRBJ2-3
CASSPSSRPGLAVLAYEQYF	20	TRBV11-1	TRBJ2-7
CASSPTRVEQYF	12	TRBV5-5	TRBJ2-7
CGRELIDEQFF	11	TRBV7-9	TRBJ2-1
CSVRGGQETQYF	12	TRBV29-1	TRBJ2-5
CASSLGGVKDTQYF	14	TRBV28	TRBJ2-3
CASSWTGPPGELFF	14	TRBV7-2	TRBJ2-2
CATSGTGKNYGYTF	14	TRBV24-1	TRBJ1-2
CASSVVDRTDTQYF	14	TRBV9	TRBJ2-3
CASSFTSALSTDTQYF	16	TRBV11-2	TRBJ2-3
CASSARRTYEQYF	13	TRBV7-2	TRBJ2-7
CASRPQRGVAYEQYF	15	TRBV7-8	TRBJ2-7
CASSLGELAGAYEQYF	16	TRBV5-1	TRBJ2-7
CASSLAPAGGIETQYF	16	TRBV5-1	TRBJ2-5
CASSLSSPHRGYSYEQYF	18	TRBV5-1	TRBJ2-7
CSARGRVAGSPDEQYF	16	TRBV20-1	TRBJ2-7
CASSQSPGTDYGYTF	15	TRBV5-1	TRBJ1-2
CSVDIGRSSGNTIYF	15	TRBV29-1	TRBJ1-3
CSVASGGPSTDTQYF	15	TRBV29-1	TRBJ2-3
CASSLGPSGRGEQYF	15	TRBV7-7	TRBJ2-7
CASSQEPGHYEQYF	14	TRBV4-2	TRBJ2-7
CSAYGVAGTSTDTQYF	16	TRBV20-1	TRBJ2-3
CSARDLRQGLDTDTQYF	17	TRBV20-1	TRBJ2-3
CASSFVSGDRGEQYF	15	TRBV5-1	TRBJ2-7
CASSRQTDTQYF	12	TRBV16	TRBJ2-3